This T cell receptor (beta chain) was captured in a study of Tregs in tolerant kidney transplant recipients. Study-level results: Expanding Tregs on activated donor B cells appeared to best identify donor-specific TCRbeta clones. For some patients, primers changed over time, blocking nucleotide-level comparison. Validation in larger populations is needed because few patients were studied.

Recipients received nonmyeloablative bone marrow transplants from related graft donors, with transient mixed chimerism. Thawed PBMCs were FACS-sorted into unstimulated CD4+CD25+CD127- regulatory T cells, CD4+CD25- non-regulatory cells, CD4 and CD8 cells. V was cut by 1 base and J by 7 bases, with 14 bases left in between. The CDR3 runs 15 residues. Germline assignment: CDR1 SGHTA and CDR2 FQGNSA. Generated by immunoSEQ multiplex PCR, the TCRdb table keeps only in-frame clones and is missing some. Here the sample table reports some 30,000 clones. Worth noting for this clone: Its cognate antigen is unknown. The read gets to within 3 residues of the CDR3 end, and the germline J gene fills in the rest.

The TCR was taken from a human patient who received a combined kidney and bone marrow transplant. Part of the T cell pool may stem from the graft donor. This chain joins TRBV7-2 and TRBJ2-1; a weak D match, TRBD1 (6 bases). Sequencing used CD4+ T cells from blood (PBMCs), obtained 24 months after the transplant. CDR3 residues: CASSLGQGHWNEQFF. The covered CDR3 bases are TGTGCCAGCAGCTTAGGGCAGGGGCATTGGAATGAG.